This TCR beta chain was obtained from a study of blood T cells in healthy people across ages. About this clonotype itself: The antigen remains unidentified. A junction end diverges from the germline sequence, so it may reflect a read error.

Sample-barcoded 5' priming and a J-beta primer mix drove a second PCR of 7 to 11 cycles. All samples gave at least 2.5 million CDR3-containing paired-end reads. TCRdb fed the 5' RACE reads into MiXCR, producing one record per CDR3 protein. The sample has 550,000 to 750,000 distinct CDR3 sequences; more than 20% are singletons. Findings and limits, study-wide: Per-million-T-cell TCR beta diversity fell roughly linearly with age. Strongly correlated with naive T cell percentage was TCR beta diversity.

The germline V gene encodes CDR1 SGHDT and CDR2 YYEEEE. CDR3 length: 13 amino acids. The sequenced sample consisted of blood. The chain combines TRBV5-6 with TRBJ2-5; D not resolved. The receptor was isolated from a man aged 65-85 years in good health. The CDR3 loop is CAGSRQLQETQYF. The CDR3 nucleotides read TGTGCCGGCAGCCGGCAACTCCAAGAGACCCAGTACTTC.